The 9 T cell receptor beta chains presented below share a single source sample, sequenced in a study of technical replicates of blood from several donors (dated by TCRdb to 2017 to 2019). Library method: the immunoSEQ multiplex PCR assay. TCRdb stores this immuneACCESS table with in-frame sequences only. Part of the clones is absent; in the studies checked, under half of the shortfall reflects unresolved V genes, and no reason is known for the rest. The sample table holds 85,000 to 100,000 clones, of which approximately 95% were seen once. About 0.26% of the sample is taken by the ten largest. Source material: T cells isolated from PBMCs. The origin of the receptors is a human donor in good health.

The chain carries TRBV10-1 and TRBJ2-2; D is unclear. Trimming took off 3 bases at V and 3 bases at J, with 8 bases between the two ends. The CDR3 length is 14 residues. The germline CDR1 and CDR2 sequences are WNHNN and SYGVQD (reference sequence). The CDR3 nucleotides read TGCGCCAGCAGTGAAACGCCGGACACCGGGGAGCTGTTTTTT. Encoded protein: CASSETPDTGELFF.

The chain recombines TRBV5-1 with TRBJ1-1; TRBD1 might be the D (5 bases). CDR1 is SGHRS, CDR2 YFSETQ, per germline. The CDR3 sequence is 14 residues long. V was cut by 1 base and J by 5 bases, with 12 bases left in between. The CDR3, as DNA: TGCGCCAGCAGCTTGACAGGAGGGGAGACTGAAGCTTTCTTT. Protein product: CASSLTGGETEAFF.

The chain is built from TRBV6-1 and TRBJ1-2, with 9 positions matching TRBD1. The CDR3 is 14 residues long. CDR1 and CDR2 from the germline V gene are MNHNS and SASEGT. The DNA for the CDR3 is TGTGCGCACAGCCTAACGACAGGGGGGATCGGCTACACCTTC. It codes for CAHSLTTGGIGYTF.

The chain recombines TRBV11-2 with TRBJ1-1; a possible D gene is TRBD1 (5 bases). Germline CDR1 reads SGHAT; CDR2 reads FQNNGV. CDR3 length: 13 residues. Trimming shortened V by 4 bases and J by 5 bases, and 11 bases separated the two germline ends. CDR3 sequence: CASSSQGGTEAFF. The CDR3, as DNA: TGTGCCAGCAGCTCTCAGGGAGGTACTGAAGCTTTCTTT.

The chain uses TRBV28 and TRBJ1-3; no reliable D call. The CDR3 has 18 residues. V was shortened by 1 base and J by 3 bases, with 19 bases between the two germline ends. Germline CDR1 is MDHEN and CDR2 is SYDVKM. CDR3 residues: CASSLYARVGRDGNTIYF. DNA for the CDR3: TGTGCCAGCAGTTTATACGCCCGGGTTGGGCGGGATGGAAACACCATATATTTT.

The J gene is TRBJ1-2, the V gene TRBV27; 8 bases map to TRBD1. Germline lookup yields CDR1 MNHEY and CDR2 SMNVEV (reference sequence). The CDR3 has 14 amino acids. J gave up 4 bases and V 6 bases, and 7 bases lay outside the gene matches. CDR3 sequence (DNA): TGTGCCAGCAGCTTAACAGGGGGACCCTATGGCTACACCTTC. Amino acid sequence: CASSLTGGPYGYTF.

In DNA form, the CDR3 reads TGTGCCAGCAGTTGGCAGGGCACTCATGGCTACACCTTC. It encodes CASSWQGTHGYTF. The chain joins TRBV27 to TRBJ1-2; perhaps TRBD1 as D (5 bases). CDR1 and CDR2 (germline): MNHEY, SMNVEV (reference sequence). The V end was cut by 4 bases, the J end by 6 bases, with 12 bases between. This CDR3 region has 13 residues.

The CDR3 is CASSQDTGNYGYTF. The DNA for the CDR3 is TGCGCCAGCAGCCAAGATACAGGGAACTATGGCTACACCTTC. This chain uses TRBV4-1 with TRBJ1-2; TRBD1 might be the D (6 bases). This CDR3 spans 14 amino acids. The V end was cut by 0 bases, the J end by 2 bases, with 7 bases between. Germline V gene sequence: CDR1 MGHRA, CDR2 YSYEKL.

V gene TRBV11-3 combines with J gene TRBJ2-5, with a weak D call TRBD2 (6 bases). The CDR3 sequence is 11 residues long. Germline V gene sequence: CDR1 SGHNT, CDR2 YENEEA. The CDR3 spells CATSRQETQYF. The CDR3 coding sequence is TGTGCAACTAGCCGCCAAGAGACCCAGTACTTC.